This entry lists 31 T cell receptor beta chains sequenced from one sample in a study of tissue T cells after allogeneic stem cell transplantation. Here immunoSEQ multiplex PCR was the method, and the copy in TCRdb shows in-frame clones only, minus some. The sample shows some 22,000 clones, approximately 69% of them seen only once. The sequencing input was blood. Receptors originate from a female BALB/c mouse in good health. The strain's MHC type: H2-d.

A remark on this clone: Gene and germline names: mouse. The read falls 1 residue short of the CDR3 end, and the missing part is taken from the germline J gene. This chain links TRBV2 with TRBJ1-1; D ambiguous. This CDR3 contains 13 residues. The ends were cut back, 0 bases at V and 6 bases at J, with 8 bases in the middle. Germline CDR1 is LGHNA and CDR2 is YSYQKL. The CDR3 protein is CASSQDPTAEVFF. CDR3 DNA (partial): TGTGCCAGCAGCCAAGATCCGACGGCAGAAGTCTTC.

Note on this clone: Mouse germline and gene names are used. Read data end 1 residue before the CDR3 end; the end is taken from the germline J gene. V gene TRBV4 combines with J gene TRBJ1-2; 8 bases map to TRBD1. This CDR3 has 13 amino acids. Germline-derived CDR1 and CDR2 are LGHDT and YNNKQL (reference sequence). V gave up 5 bases and J gave up 2 bases; unmatched junction bases: 1. The CDR3 sequence: CASSRQGNSDYTF. The CDR3 bases that were read are TGTGCCAGCAGCAGACAGGGGAACTCCGACTACACC.

In this sample, this clone turned up a few times. Genes and germline are mouse. The CDR3 extends 1 residue past the end of the read, so its final part is completed from the germline J gene. The chain couples TRBV31 to TRBJ1-5; the D gene is possibly TRBD1 (6 bases). Trimming removed 0 bases from V and 6 bases from J, with 12 bases in between. CDR3 length: 14 residues. Looked up from germline, CDR1 is GKSSPN and CDR2 is SITVG. CDR3 DNA (partial): TGTGCCTGGAGTCTAAGGCGGGACACCCAGGCTCCGCTT. Translated, it gives CAWSLRRDTQAPL. The full-length CDR3 reads as CAWSLRRDTQAPLF.

Regarding this clone: Mouse germline and gene names are used. The DNA ends 1 residue before the CDR3 does, and the rest of the CDR3 is filled in from the germline J gene. V usage is TRBV13-3 and J usage is TRBJ2-5; 8 bases fit TRBD2. Germline-derived CDR1 and CDR2 are NNHDY and SYVADS. The CDR3 runs 15 residues. Trimming cost V 1 base and J 2 bases; bases outside gene matches: 3. CDR3: CASSDPWGVQDTQYF. The CDR3 DNA, read in part, is TGTGCCAGCAGTGATCCCTGGGGGGTCCAAGACACCCAGTAC.

As concerns this clone: Each gene name is a mouse one. The CDR3 is cut off 1 residue early in the read; its end comes from the germline J gene. The rearrangement uses TRBV29 and TRBJ1-2; D uncertain. Trimming shortened V by 2 bases and J by 1 base, and 5 bases separated the two germline ends. CDR3 length: 13 amino acids. Germline-derived CDR1 and CDR2 are MSHET and SYDVDS. CDR3: CASSLNRNSDYTF. The sequenced part of the CDR3 DNA is TGTGCTAGCAGTTTAAACAGAAACTCCGACTACACC.

Comments on this clone: The genes and germline here are from mouse. With the read ending 1 residue before the CDR3 end, the germline J gene is used to fill in that end. The chain uses TRBV29 and TRBJ2-5; 8 nucleotides agree with TRBD2. This CDR3 comprises 13 residues. V lost 2 bases to trimming and J lost 7 bases; unmatched junction nucleotides: 2. The V gene's germline CDR1 is MSHET and CDR2 SYDVDS. The CDR3 loop reads CASSLLGGHTQYF. The covered CDR3 bases are TGTGCTAGCAGTTTACTGGGGGGACACACCCAGTAC.

About this clone itself: The germline and genes are mouse ones. The CDR3 extends 1 residue past the end of the read, so its final part is completed from the germline J gene. J is TRBJ1-1 and V is TRBV20; D ambiguous. CDR1 is GFQATS and CDR2 is STVNSAI in the germline V gene. The CDR3 is made up of 12 amino acids. Trimming shortened V by 7 bases and J by 0 bases, and 9 bases separated the two germline ends. This chain's CDR3 is CGVRIANTEVFF. The covered CDR3 bases are TGTGGTGTTCGGATTGCAAACACAGAAGTCTTC.

This clone was seen a single time. Gene names are mouse gene names. The read comes to an end 1 residue before the CDR3 does, leaving the germline J gene to fill in the end. V usage is TRBV13-2 and J usage is TRBJ2-5; the D gene is possibly TRBD2 (6 bases). Germline loops: CDR1 NNHNN, CDR2 SYGAGS (reference sequence). The CDR3 spans 12 residues. The V end was cut by 5 bases, the J end by 3 bases, with 7 bases between. The CDR3 here is CASGGLQDTQYF. The CDR3 bases that were read are TGTGCCAGCGGGGGACTTCAAGACACCCAGTAC.

Comments on this clone: Mouse gene names apply. The observed sequence ends 1 residue before the CDR3 terminus, with the missing tail filled in from the germline J gene. The chain joins TRBV29 to TRBJ2-3, with 9 bases fitting TRBD1. Germline-derived CDR1 and CDR2 are MSHET and SYDVDS. Trimming took 8 bases from V and 0 from J; bases not matched to a gene: 3. This CDR3 comprises 14 residues. Incomplete CDR3 DNA: TGTGCTAGCGACAGGGGGGGAAGTGCAGAAACGCTGTAT. As protein: CASDRGGSAETLY. The entire CDR3 sequence reads CASDRGGSAETLYF.

For this clone: Gene names denote mouse genes. From the germline J gene comes the end of the CDR3, since the read stops 1 residue before it. V is TRBV1 and J is TRBJ1-1, with unresolved D. Between the trimmed V and J ends, which lost 0 bases and 2 bases, there was a span of 7 bases. Germline CDR1 is NSQYPW and CDR2 is LRSPGD (reference sequence). The CDR3 runs 14 residues. CDR3 residues: CTCSADYSNTEVFF. The part of the CDR3 DNA that was read is TGCACCTGCAGTGCAGATTACAGCAACACAGAAGTCTTC.

Concerning this clone: Genes and germline are mouse. The read terminates 1 residue before the CDR3 end, so the remaining end is supplied by the germline J gene. This chain uses TRBV13-2 with TRBJ1-4; D might be TRBD1 (6 bases). Trimming removed 2 bases from V and 0 bases from J, with 8 bases in between. Germline V gene data show CDR1 as NNHNN and CDR2 as SYGAGS (reference sequence). This CDR3 region has 15 residues. The covered CDR3 bases are TGTGCCAGCGGTGACTACAGGGTTTCCAACGAAAGATTATTT. The encoded protein is CASGDYRVSNERLF. The full-length CDR3 reads as CASGDYRVSNERLFF.

A word on this clone: The genes and germline here are from mouse. The read terminates 1 residue ahead of where the CDR3 ends, so the germline J gene completes it. This chain connects TRBV19 to TRBJ1-6; D gene uncertain. TRBJ1-6 is identified as an open reading frame with a role that is uncertain. Per the germline V gene, CDR1 is FNHDT and CDR2 is SITEND (reference sequence). Trimming left V 0 bases short and J 10 bases short, with 8 bases between. The CDR3 is made up of 13 amino acids. Incomplete CDR3 DNA: TGTGCCAGCAGTATAGCTGCTTGGTCGCCCCTCTAC. Protein: CASSIAAWSPLY. The whole CDR3 sequence reads CASSIAAWSPLYF.

Regarding this clone: All gene names here are mouse names. The CDR3 end falls 1 residue outside the read, so it is completed with the germline J gene. The gene calls are TRBV1 and TRBJ2-1, with D possibly TRBD1 on 5 matching bases. CDR1 is NSQYPW and CDR2 is LRSPGD in the germline V gene (reference sequence). The CDR3 covers 14 residues. The V and J ends lost 3 bases and 2 bases respectively, with 8 bases between them. The CDR3 here is CTCSAQGDYAEQFF. Partial CDR3 DNA: TGCACCTGCAGTGCCCAGGGAGACTATGCTGAGCAGTTC.

This clone was recorded a few times. Each gene name is a mouse one. Read data end 1 residue before the CDR3 end; the end is taken from the germline J gene. The chain couples TRBV13-2 to TRBJ2-7, with D unresolved. Germline V gives CDR1 NNHNN, CDR2 SYGAGS (reference sequence). This CDR3 contains 13 residues. The V and J ends lost 1 base and 0 bases respectively, with 5 bases between them. CDR3 DNA, as far as it was read: TGTGCCAGCGGTGATCCCGGCTCCTATGAACAGTAC. It encodes CASGDPGSYEQY. The whole CDR3 is CASGDPGSYEQYF.

Regarding this clone: The genes are named according to mouse. The CDR3 extends 1 residue past the end of the read, so its final part is completed from the germline J gene. This rearrangement joins TRBV13-2 to TRBJ2-1; 9 positions match TRBD2. The CDR3 sequence is 17 residues long. In germline, CDR1 is NNHNN, CDR2 SYGAGS (reference sequence). The V and J ends lost 1 base and 0 bases, in that order; junction bases with no gene match: 5. The sequenced CDR3 bases are TGTGCCAGCGGTGATAGTGGGGGGGCTTCTAACTATGCTGAGCAGTTC. Protein product: CASGDSGGASNYAEQF. In full, the CDR3 is CASGDSGGASNYAEQFF.

With regard to this clone: The gene symbols are mouse symbols. The sequence runs out 1 residue before the end of the CDR3; the remainder is reconstructed from the germline J gene. The chain couples TRBV19 to TRBJ2-7; TRBD2 matches at 11 bases. The CDR3 has 14 amino acids. The germline CDR1 and CDR2 sequences are FNHDT and SITEND (reference sequence). Unmatched junction bases numbered 5, after V lost 6 bases and J lost 3 bases. CDR3 amino acids: CASTLTGGDYEQYF. The CDR3 DNA, read in part, is TGTGCCAGCACCTTGACTGGGGGGGACTATGAACAGTAC.

With respect to this clone: Gene names and germline refer to mouse. Read coverage stops 1 residue before the CDR3 terminus; the germline J gene supplies the remainder. This chain links TRBV19 with TRBJ2-3, with TRBD2 matching 9 bases. The trim removed 0 bases at V and 1 base at J, leaving 6 bases unmatched. The germline V gene encodes CDR1 FNHDT and CDR2 SITEND (reference sequence). CDR3 size: 17 residues. CDR3 in amino acids: CASSIGWGGRGAETLYF. The CDR3 bases that were read are TGTGCCAGCAGTATAGGCTGGGGGGGGCGGGGTGCAGAAACGCTGTAT.

About this clone: Mouse gene names and germline throughout. From the germline J gene comes the end of the CDR3, since the read stops 1 residue before it. The chain couples TRBV13-2 to TRBJ2-1; D is perhaps TRBD1 (6 bases). The CDR3 has 13 amino acids. CDR1 and CDR2 (germline): NNHNN, SYGAGS (reference sequence). V lost 3 bases, J lost 5 bases, and 9 bases lay in between. The covered CDR3 bases are TGTGCCAGCGGTGGGGGGACAAATGCTGAGCAGTTC. This encodes CASGGGTNAEQF. The entire CDR3 is CASGGGTNAEQFF.

This clone came up a few times. These gene names are mouse names. The read is 1 residue too short to cover the CDR3 end, so that end is filled in from the germline J gene. The chain links TRBV2 to TRBJ1-3, with D perhaps matching TRBD1 (6 bases). V gave up 0 bases and J gave up 4 bases, with 10 bases separating them. CDR3 length: 15 residues. Germline-derived CDR1 and CDR2 are LGHNA and YSYQKL. Incomplete CDR3 DNA: TGTGCCAGCAGCCAAGACACAGGGAGAGGAAATACGCTCTAT. It encodes CASSQDTGRGNTLY. The CDR3 as a whole reads CASSQDTGRGNTLYF.

As regards this clone: Gene names follow the mouse nomenclature. The read ends 1 residue before the CDR3 terminus; that terminus is restored from the germline J gene. This chain joins TRBV13-2 and TRBJ2-1, with a weak D call TRBD1 (7 bases). Germline V gives CDR1 NNHNN, CDR2 SYGAGS (reference sequence). The CDR3 runs 15 residues. V shed 0 bases and J shed 7 bases, with 14 bases lying between them. The CDR3 reads CASGDAKGARAEQFF. Partial CDR3 DNA: TGTGCCAGCGGTGATGCAAAGGGGGCGCGAGCTGAGCAGTTC.

Turning to this clone: The germline and genes are mouse ones. The CDR3 is cut off 1 residue early in the read; its end comes from the germline J gene. The chain combines TRBV1 with TRBJ1-6; no clear D gene. TRBJ1-6 is given ORF status, its function remaining uncertain. The CDR3 loop spans 18 amino acids. CDR1 and CDR2 (germline): NSQYPW, LRSPGD (reference sequence). V was pared by 0 bases and J by 0 bases, with 12 bases between. CDR3: CTCSADRPANSYNSPLYF. Incomplete CDR3 DNA: TGCACCTGCAGTGCAGATAGGCCAGCGAATTCCTATAATTCGCCCCTCTAC.

Remarks on this clone: Germline and genes: mouse. The read halts 1 residue ahead of the CDR3 end, with the missing end drawn from the germline J gene. The rearrangement links TRBV29 to TRBJ2-3, with D perhaps TRBD1 or TRBD2 (5 bases each). CDR1 and CDR2 from the germline V gene are MSHET and SYDVDS. Trimming removed 5 bases from V and 0 bases from J, with 6 bases in between. The CDR3 consists of 13 residues. CDR3 sequence: CASSRDSAETLYF. The sequenced part of the CDR3 DNA is TGTGCTAGCAGTCGGGACAGTGCAGAAACGCTGTAT.

Regarding this clone: Germline and genes here are mouse. The CDR3 end lies 1 residue beyond the end of the read and is filled in from the germline J gene. J is TRBJ1-4 and V is TRBV13-2, with D unclear. The length of the CDR3 is 14 residues. Trimming stripped 0 bases from V and 0 bases from J, with 3 bases between. The germline V gene encodes CDR1 NNHNN and CDR2 SYGAGS (reference sequence). The CDR3 loop reads CASGDGVSNERLFF. CDR3 DNA, as far as it was read: TGTGCCAGCGGTGATGGGGTTTCCAACGAAAGATTATTT.

Turning to this clone: Gene names follow the mouse nomenclature. The read gets to within 1 residue of the CDR3 end, and the germline J gene fills in the rest. The chain has TRBV13-2 and TRBJ1-1; D is unclear. Germline CDR1 reads NNHNN; CDR2 reads SYGAGS (reference sequence). The CDR3 covers 14 residues. Trimming shortened V by 2 bases and J by 4 bases, and 12 bases separated the two germline ends. The CDR3 loop is CASGETGRSTEVFF. The DNA read from the CDR3 is TGTGCCAGCGGTGAGACGGGAAGGAGCACAGAAGTCTTC.

Concerning this clone: The genes and germline here are from mouse. Read sequence stops 1 residue before the CDR3 end, and the germline J gene provides the missing end. This chain joins TRBV19 and TRBJ2-2, with TRBD2 as a possible D gene (6 bases). The CDR3 has 13 residues. The germline gives CDR1 FNHDT, CDR2 SITEND (reference sequence). V lost 2 bases and J 4 bases, leaving 6 bases between the germline ends. Partial CDR3 DNA: TGTGCCAGCAGTATGGGGGGCACCGGGCAGCTCTAC. Residues: CASSMGGTGQLY. The complete CDR3 protein is CASSMGGTGQLYF.

There are a few counts of this clone. Germline and genes: mouse. The read terminates 1 residue ahead of where the CDR3 ends, so the germline J gene completes it. J is TRBJ2-1 and V is TRBV5; TRBD2 agrees at 11 bases. The CDR3 consists of 16 residues. The trim removed 3 bases at V and 3 bases at J, leaving 4 bases unmatched. CDR1 is LGHNA, CDR2 YNLKQL, per germline (reference sequence). The covered CDR3 bases are TGTGCCAGCAGCCAGTCCGGGACTGGGGGCTATGCTGAGCAGTTC. Protein product: CASSQSGTGGYAEQF. The full CDR3 sequence reads CASSQSGTGGYAEQFF.

Worth noting for this clone: Gene and germline names: mouse. With the read ending 1 residue before the CDR3 end, the germline J gene is used to fill in that end. V gene TRBV29 combines with J gene TRBJ2-7; 9 bases agree with TRBD1. Looked up from germline, CDR1 is MSHET and CDR2 is SYDVDS. CDR3 size: 12 residues. With 9 bases clipped from V and 6 bases from J, the junction kept 6 bases outside the gene matches. The CDR3 is CARGQGMGEQYF. CDR3 bases read: TGTGCTAGAGGACAGGGGATGGGTGAACAGTAC.

Remarks on this clone: The genes are named according to mouse. The CDR3 goes on 1 residue after the read ends, and that part is filled in from the germline J gene. This chain links TRBV5 with TRBJ2-5; D remains unclear. The CDR3 length is 15 residues. Trimming stripped 0 bases from V and 4 bases from J, with 11 bases between. Germline CDR1 and CDR2: LGHNA and YNLKQL (reference sequence). The chain's CDR3 is CASSQEIWAEDTQYF. CDR3 DNA (partial): TGTGCCAGCAGCCAAGAGATTTGGGCCGAAGACACCCAGTAC.

This clone showed up just once. Gene names refer to mouse genes. From the germline J gene comes the end of the CDR3, since the read stops 1 residue before it. The V call is TRBV29, the J call TRBJ2-5, with 8 bases identical to TRBD2. V was pared by 2 bases and J by 6 bases, with 4 bases of the junction left unmatched. The CDR3 consists of 14 residues. Per germline, CDR1 MSHET and CDR2 SYDVDS. CDR3 bases read: TGTGCTAGCAGTTTAGGGGGGGGCGCCGACACCCAGTAC. It yields the protein CASSLGGGADTQY. The entire CDR3 protein is CASSLGGGADTQYF.

As regards this clone: Genes here carry mouse names. The read halts 1 residue ahead of the CDR3 end, with the missing end drawn from the germline J gene. The rearrangement links TRBV3 to TRBJ2-5, with TRBD2 identical over 13 bases. This CDR3 region has 16 residues. V shed 5 bases and J 2 bases; nucleotides not matched to a gene: 4. Germline CDR1 and CDR2: SNHLY and FYNGKV (reference sequence). The part of the CDR3 DNA that was read is TGTGCCAGCAGCACGGACTGGGGGGGCGGCCAAGACACCCAGTAC. It yields the protein CASSTDWGGGQDTQY. The complete CDR3 reads CASSTDWGGGQDTQYF.

Comment on this clone: Each gene name is a mouse one. The missing CDR3 end, 1 residue past where the read stops, is filled in from the germline J gene. This chain uses TRBV13-3 with TRBJ2-7; D possibly corresponds to TRBD2 (5 bases). Germline assignment: CDR1 NNHDY and CDR2 SYVADS. CDR3 length: 16 amino acids. V dropped 2 bases and J dropped 0 bases, with 15 bases sitting between them. The CDR3 sequence is CASSDTPHGDSYEQYF. CDR3 DNA (partial): TGTGCCAGCAGTGACACTCCCCATGGGGACTCCTATGAACAGTAC.